A selection of T cell receptor beta chains follows, all from one sample in a study of human T cells and chemical hapten exposure. TCRdb processed the RACE reads anew with MiXCR; each CDR3 protein has one entry. The sample records some 400,000 distinct CDR3 sequences, approximately 5.1% being singletons. The source material was whole blood, sampled in connection with sensitization to the hapten diphenylcyclopropenone (DPC). The source of these receptors is a woman aged 45-65 years with alopecia areata. Some clones in this sample may be carry-over from other donors' samples. Both conserved end residues are part of each CDR3. The D gene is left open where the match is weak. Size is stated for part of the rows, as once, few or many counts, or as a class when the clone is expanded.

v_call: TRBV28; cdr3_length: 13; clone_size: few; j_call: TRBJ1-5; d_call: -; cdr3_aa: CASTVASNQPQHF; cdr3_nt: TGTGCCAGCACAGTGGCAAGCAATCAGCCCCAGCATTTT
v_call: TRBV7-8; cdr3_length: 16; clone_size: -; j_call: TRBJ1-1; d_call: -; cdr3_aa: CASSLSPGTLDTEAFF; cdr3_nt: TGTGCCAGCAGCTTAAGCCCGGGGACATTAGACACTGAAGCTTTCTTT
v_call: TRBV20-1; cdr3_length: 16; clone_size: many; j_call: TRBJ2-3; d_call: TRBD2; cdr3_aa: CSASSGGADGTDTQYF; cdr3_nt: TGCAGTGCTTCGAGCGGGGGGGCCGATGGCACAGATACGCAGTATTTT
v_call: TRBV21-1; cdr3_length: 13; clone_size: many; j_call: TRBJ2-1; d_call: -; cdr3_aa: CASSKAGGLGQFF; cdr3_nt: TGTGCCAGCAGCAAAGCAGGGGGATTAGGGCAGTTCTTC
v_call: TRBV6-2/TRBV6-3; cdr3_length: 14; clone_size: many; j_call: TRBJ2-1; d_call: -; cdr3_aa: CASSYALALNEQFF; cdr3_nt: TGTGCCAGCAGTTACGCTCTAGCCTTAAATGAGCAGTTCTTC
v_call: TRBV27; cdr3_length: 13; clone_size: few; j_call: TRBJ2-7; d_call: -; cdr3_aa: CATRGAGTYEQYF; cdr3_nt: TGTGCCACCAGGGGGGCGGGGACCTACGAGCAGTACTTC
v_call: TRBV10-2; cdr3_length: 15; clone_size: few; j_call: TRBJ2-3; d_call: TRBD2; cdr3_aa: CASSGASGRIDTQYF; cdr3_nt: TGCGCCAGCAGTGGAGCTAGCGGGAGGATAGATACGCAGTATTTT
v_call: TRBV6-2/TRBV6-3; cdr3_length: 15; clone_size: few; j_call: TRBJ2-5; d_call: -; cdr3_aa: CASSYSKVPGKTQYF; cdr3_nt: TGTGCCAGCAGTTACTCGAAGGTCCCCGGAAAGACCCAGTACTTC
v_call: TRBV6-2/TRBV6-3; cdr3_length: 14; clone_size: -; j_call: TRBJ2-1; d_call: -; cdr3_aa: CASIRSVSYNEQFF; cdr3_nt: TGTGCCAGCATCCGGTCCGTATCCTACAATGAGCAGTTCTTC
v_call: TRBV10-3; cdr3_length: 13; clone_size: many; j_call: TRBJ2-7; d_call: -; cdr3_aa: CATLNTTSYEQYF; cdr3_nt: TGTGCCACCTTAAACACCACCTCCTACGAGCAGTACTTC
v_call: TRBV5-4; cdr3_length: 15; clone_size: many; j_call: TRBJ2-7; d_call: -; cdr3_aa: CASSLGHLAAYEQYF; cdr3_nt: TGTGCCAGCAGCTTGGGGCATCTGGCCGCCTACGAGCAGTACTTC
v_call: TRBV20-1; cdr3_length: 15; clone_size: few; j_call: TRBJ2-7; d_call: -; cdr3_aa: CSARDKWQSPYEQYF; cdr3_nt: TGCAGTGCTAGAGATAAGTGGCAGAGTCCCTACGAGCAGTACTTC
v_call: TRBV11-2; cdr3_length: 18; clone_size: many; j_call: TRBJ2-2; d_call: -; cdr3_aa: CASSIKIPGHPSTGELFF; cdr3_nt: TGTGCCAGCAGCATCAAAATTCCGGGACACCCGAGCACCGGGGAGCTGTTTTTT
v_call: TRBV12-3/TRBV12-4; cdr3_length: 15; clone_size: few; j_call: TRBJ2-1; d_call: TRBD2; cdr3_aa: CASSSAGAPGNEQFF; cdr3_nt: TGTGCCAGCAGCTCAGCGGGGGCCCCGGGCAATGAGCAGTTCTTC
v_call: TRBV9; cdr3_length: 17; clone_size: many; j_call: TRBJ2-7; d_call: -; cdr3_aa: CASSAGDGRQERSEQYF; cdr3_nt: TGTGCCAGCAGCGCCGGGGACGGGAGACAGGAGAGGTCGGAGCAGTACTTC
v_call: TRBV28; cdr3_length: 14; clone_size: -; j_call: TRBJ1-5; d_call: TRBD1; cdr3_aa: CASSGDRFNQPQHF; cdr3_nt: TGTGCCAGCAGTGGGGACAGGTTCAATCAGCCCCAGCATTTT
v_call: TRBV12-3/TRBV12-4; cdr3_length: 13; clone_size: many; j_call: TRBJ2-2; d_call: -; cdr3_aa: CASSLVGPGELFF; cdr3_nt: TGTGCCAGCAGTTTAGTTGGGCCCGGGGAGCTGTTTTTT
v_call: TRBV6-1; cdr3_length: 15; clone_size: -; j_call: TRBJ2-3; d_call: -; cdr3_aa: CASSEVFDGADTQYF; cdr3_nt: TGTGCCAGCAGTGAAGTTTTCGACGGCGCAGATACGCAGTATTTT
v_call: TRBV29-1; cdr3_length: 15; clone_size: few; j_call: TRBJ1-5; d_call: -; cdr3_aa: CSVSQGQGSNQPQHF; cdr3_nt: TGCAGCGTATCTCAGGGGCAGGGGAGCAATCAGCCCCAGCATTTT
v_call: TRBV7-9; cdr3_length: 14; clone_size: -; j_call: TRBJ1-2; d_call: -; cdr3_aa: CASSLLGAEGGYTF; cdr3_nt: TGTGCCAGCAGCTTACTGGGGGCCGAAGGGGGCTACACCTTC